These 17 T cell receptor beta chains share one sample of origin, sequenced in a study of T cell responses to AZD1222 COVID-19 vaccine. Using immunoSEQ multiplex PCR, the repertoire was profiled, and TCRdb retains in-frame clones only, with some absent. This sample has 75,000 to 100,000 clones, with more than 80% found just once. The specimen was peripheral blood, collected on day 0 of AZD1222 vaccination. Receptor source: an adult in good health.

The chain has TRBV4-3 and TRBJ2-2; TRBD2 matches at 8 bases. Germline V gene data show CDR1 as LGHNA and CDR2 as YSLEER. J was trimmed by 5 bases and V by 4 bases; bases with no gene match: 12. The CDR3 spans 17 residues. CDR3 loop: CASSPRAAGEGTGELFF. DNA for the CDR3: TGCGCCAGCAGCCCCCGGGCAGCGGGAGAAGGAACCGGGGAGCTGTTTTTT.

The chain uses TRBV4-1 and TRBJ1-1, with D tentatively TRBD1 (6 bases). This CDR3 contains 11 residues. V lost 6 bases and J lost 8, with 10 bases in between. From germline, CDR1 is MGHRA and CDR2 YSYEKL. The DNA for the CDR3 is TGCGCCAGCAGGCAGGGGCAGGAAGCTTTCTTT. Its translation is CASRQGQEAFF.

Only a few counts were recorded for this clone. CDR3 loop: CASSQDKGPLPYEQYF. The CDR3 region has the DNA TGCGCCAGCAGCCAAGATAAAGGGCCCCTCCCCTACGAGCAGTACTTC. J is TRBJ2-7 and V is TRBV4-1, with D unclear. CDR3 size: 16 residues. V dropped 0 bases and J dropped 2 bases, with 14 bases sitting between them. The germline gives CDR1 MGHRA, CDR2 YSYEKL.

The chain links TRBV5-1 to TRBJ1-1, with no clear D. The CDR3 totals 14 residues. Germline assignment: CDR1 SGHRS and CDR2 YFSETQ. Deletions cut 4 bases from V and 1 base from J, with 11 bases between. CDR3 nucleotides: TGCGCCAGCAGCCTCGAGCCAGAGAACACTGAAGCTTTCTTT. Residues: CASSLEPENTEAFF.

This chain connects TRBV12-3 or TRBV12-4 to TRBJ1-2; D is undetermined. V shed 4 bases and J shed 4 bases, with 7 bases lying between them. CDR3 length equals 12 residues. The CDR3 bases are TGTGCCAGCAGTTCCCTCCTCTATGGCTACACCTTC. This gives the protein CASSSLLYGYTF.

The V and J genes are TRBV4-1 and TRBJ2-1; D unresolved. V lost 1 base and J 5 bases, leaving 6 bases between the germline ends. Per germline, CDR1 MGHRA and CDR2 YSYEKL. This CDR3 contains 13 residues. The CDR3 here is CASSQALHNEQFF. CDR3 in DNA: TGCGCCAGCAGCCAAGCCCTGCACAATGAGCAGTTCTTC.

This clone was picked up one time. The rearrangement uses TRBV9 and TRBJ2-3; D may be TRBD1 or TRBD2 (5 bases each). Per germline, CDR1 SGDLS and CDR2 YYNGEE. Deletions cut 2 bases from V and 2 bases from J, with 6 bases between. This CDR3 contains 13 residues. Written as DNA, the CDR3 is TGTGCCAGCAGCGTGGGGGTCACAGATACGCAGTATTTT. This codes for CASSVGVTDTQYF.

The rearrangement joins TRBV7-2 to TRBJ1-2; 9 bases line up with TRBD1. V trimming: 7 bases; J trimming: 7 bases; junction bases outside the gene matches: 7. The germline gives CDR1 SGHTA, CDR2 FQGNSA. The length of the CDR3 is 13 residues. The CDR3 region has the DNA TGTGCCAGCAAGAGGACAGGGGCTGGTGGCTACACCTTC. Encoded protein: CASKRTGAGGYTF.

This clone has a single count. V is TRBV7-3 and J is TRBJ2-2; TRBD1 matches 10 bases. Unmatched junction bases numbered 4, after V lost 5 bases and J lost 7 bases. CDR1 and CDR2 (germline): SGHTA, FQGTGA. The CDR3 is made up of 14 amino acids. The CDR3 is CASSPTGGGGELFF. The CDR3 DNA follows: TGTGCCAGCAGCCCGACAGGGGGCGGCGGGGAGCTGTTTTTT.

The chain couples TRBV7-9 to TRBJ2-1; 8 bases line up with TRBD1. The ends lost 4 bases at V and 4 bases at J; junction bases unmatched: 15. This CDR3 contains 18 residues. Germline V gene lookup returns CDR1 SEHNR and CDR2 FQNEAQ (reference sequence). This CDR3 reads CASSSIHPGQGQYNEQFF. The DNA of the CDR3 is TGTGCCAGCAGCTCCATACATCCCGGACAGGGACAATACAATGAGCAGTTCTTC.

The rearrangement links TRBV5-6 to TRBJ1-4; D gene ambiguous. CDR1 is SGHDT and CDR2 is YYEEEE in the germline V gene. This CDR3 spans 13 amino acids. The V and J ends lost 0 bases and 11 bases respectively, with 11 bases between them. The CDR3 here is CASSLAGPRKLFF. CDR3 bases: TGTGCCAGCAGCTTGGCCGGACCAAGGAAACTGTTTTTT. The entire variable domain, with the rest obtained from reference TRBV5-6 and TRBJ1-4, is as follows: DAGVTQSPTHLIKTRGQQVTLRCSPKSGHDTVSWYQQALGQGPQFIFQYYEEEERQRGNFPDRFSGHQFPNYSSELNVNALLLGDSALYLCASSLAGPRKLFFGSGTQLSVL.

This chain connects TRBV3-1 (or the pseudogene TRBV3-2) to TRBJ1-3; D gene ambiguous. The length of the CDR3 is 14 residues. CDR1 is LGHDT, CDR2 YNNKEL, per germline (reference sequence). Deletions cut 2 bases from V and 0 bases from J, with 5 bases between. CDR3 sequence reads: CASSQTTSGNTIYF. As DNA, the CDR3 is TGTGCCAGCAGCCAAACGACCTCTGGAAACACCATATATTTT.

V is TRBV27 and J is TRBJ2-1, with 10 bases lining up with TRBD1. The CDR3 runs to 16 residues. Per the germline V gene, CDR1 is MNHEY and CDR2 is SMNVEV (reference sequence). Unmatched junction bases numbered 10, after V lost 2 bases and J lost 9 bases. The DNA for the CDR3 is TGTGCCAGCAGTTTACTACCGGGACAGGGGTCCACTGAGCAGTTCTTC. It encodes CASSLLPGQGSTEQFF.

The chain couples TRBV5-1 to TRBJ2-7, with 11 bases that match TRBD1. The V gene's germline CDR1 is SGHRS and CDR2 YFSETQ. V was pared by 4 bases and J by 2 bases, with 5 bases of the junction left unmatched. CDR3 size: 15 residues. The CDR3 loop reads CASSGGQGATYEQYF. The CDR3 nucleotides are TGCGCCAGCAGCGGAGGACAGGGGGCCACCTACGAGCAGTACTTC. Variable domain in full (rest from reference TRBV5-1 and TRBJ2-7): KAGVTQTPRYLIKTRGQQVTLSCSPISGHRSVSWYQQTPGQGLQFLFEYFSETQRNKGNFPGRFSGRQFSNSRSEMNVSTLELGDSALYLCASSGGQGATYEQYFGPGTRLTVT.

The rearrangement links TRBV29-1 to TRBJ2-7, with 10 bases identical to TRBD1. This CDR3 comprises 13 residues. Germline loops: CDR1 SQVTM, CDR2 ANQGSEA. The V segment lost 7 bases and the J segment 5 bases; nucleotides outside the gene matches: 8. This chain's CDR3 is CSAVGQGRDEQYF. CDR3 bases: TGCAGCGCCGTGGGACAGGGGAGAGACGAGCAGTACTTC.

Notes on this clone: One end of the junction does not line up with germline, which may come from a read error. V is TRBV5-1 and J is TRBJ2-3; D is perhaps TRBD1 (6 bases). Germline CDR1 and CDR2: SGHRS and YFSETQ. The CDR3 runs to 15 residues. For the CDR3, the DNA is TGCGCCAGCAGTTTGGGGGCTGACGGGACAGATACGCAGTATTTT. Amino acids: CASSLGADGTDTQYF.

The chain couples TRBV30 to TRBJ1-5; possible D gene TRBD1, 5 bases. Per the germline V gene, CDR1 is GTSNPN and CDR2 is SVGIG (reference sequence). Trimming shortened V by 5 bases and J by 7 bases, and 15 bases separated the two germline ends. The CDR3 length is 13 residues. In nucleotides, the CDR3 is TGTGCCTGGGGCCCAGGTAGGGACCAGCCCCAGCATTTT. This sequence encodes CAWGPGRDQPQHF.